This record concerns one T cell receptor (beta chain) sequence. The table lists this clonotype with many counts. Its cognate antigen has yet to be identified. Per-base qualities were not stored, and no clone one base away is much larger. The receptor library was made with PCR. TCRdb records NextSeq 500 as the sequencer. Bulk TCR libraries were prepared as previously described, using TCR primers listed in Table S5. Total RNA was purified with the Qiagen AllPrep DNA/RNA kit. Before any analysis, reads coming from multiple sequencing runs of the same library were combined into one pool. In the paper's pipeline: Reads were retained only if the reads had an exact TCR constant sequence, and the retained reads were trimmed to 150 nt and grouped according to their 12-nt molecular barcodes. Reads in each barcode group were sub-clustered using a 15% Levenshtein threshold, and a quality-weighted consensus sequence was built for each RNA molecule. Non-functional sequences were removed, as were lower-count sequences one edit away from another. Based on fitting two negative binomial distributions, any barcode sub-cluster with under 20% of the maximum read count was discarded. Starting from the raw public reads, TCRdb applied fastp trimming at Q25, assembled clones with MiXCR and retained in-frame beta chains. Here each entry gathers all rows of one CDR3 protein and keeps the most common genes and DNA. The V and J calls, along with clone size, are taken from TCRdb and not from the paper's own processing. This sample is represented by nearly 650,000 distinct CDR3 sequences; 25% of them were singletons. About 0.78% of the sample is taken by the ten largest.

This entry belongs to a study of molecular identifiers for immune sequencing clone quantification (dated by TCRdb to about 2018). Some background on the complete study: For a replicate experiment, the RNA from either about 20,000 or 100,000 naive CD8 T cells was divided into five aliquots, and four of those aliquots went on to sequencing. CD8 T cells were used in a methods study to benchmark molecular-identifier clustering-based TCR repertoire sequencing (MIDCIRS) and TCR RNA copy counting.

V loses 5 bases at its end and J loses 0 bases; junction bases beyond the gene matches: 13. For CDR1 and CDR2, the germline V gene lists MDHEN and SYDVKM. Counted from cysteine to phenylalanine, this CDR3 has 18 amino acids. Only the CDR3 DNA is retained, 54 bases long and in frame from the first base. Libraries of naive CD8 T cells were built from anywhere between about 20,000 and 1,000,000 sorted cells, with 10%, 30% or 50% of the purified RNA used. Naive CD8 T cells, defined as CD8+CD4-CCR7+CD45RA+, were FACS-sorted into RLT Plus buffer on a BD FACSAria II. Detection sensitivity was tested by spiking Jurkat RNA equal to 9 to 10 TCR copies' worth into samples containing roughly 17,000-1,100,000 naive CD8 T cells. Enrichment of CD8 T cells was done with RosetteSep CD8+ T Cell Enrichment Cocktail plus Ficoll-Paque, and ACK red cell lysis came afterward. General conclusions and limits of the study: The sizes of highly expanded clones could end up underestimated when identical TCR molecules share a barcode. Clones above 20 RNA copies held over 98% of molecules in CMV-specific effector cells but under 1% in naive cells. A single cell's worth of spiked-in Jurkat TCR RNA was reported detectable even among approximately 930,000 naive CD8 T cells. Modeling estimated roughly 3 recovered TCR RNA copies per cell, compared with about ten by digital PCR, which implies roughly 30% capture efficiency. When barcode sub-clustering was left out, chimeric consensus sequences inflated TCR diversity, with chimeras reaching as high as 47%. Spiked-in Jurkat TCR RNA (approximately 10 copies' worth), which is not part of the donor repertoire, was contained in the naive libraries.

This receptor chain uses TRBV28 and TRBJ2-3; TRBD2 agrees with 8 junctional bases. The sequenced material came from naive CD8+ T cells from blood, with Jurkat cell RNA spiked in. In the paper's terms, the cell subset or site label means: FACS-sorted CD8+CD4-CCR7+CD45RA+ naive T cells. This TCR was recovered from a human donor in good health. Some libraries in this study had Jurkat cell RNA spiked in. The DNA sequence follows: TGTGCCAGCAGTCTTGGGGATAGCGGGATCTCTAGCACAGATACGCAGTATTTT. The resulting protein is CASSLGDSGISSTDTQYF. With the portions outside the CDR3 filled from the reference TRBV28 and TRBJ2-3 genes, the complete variable region becomes DVKVTQSSRYLVKRTGEKVFLECVQDMDHENMFWYRQDPGLGLRLIYFSYDVKMKEKGDIPEGYSVSREKKERFSLILESASTNQTSMYLCASSLGDSGISSTDTQYFGPGTRLTVL.